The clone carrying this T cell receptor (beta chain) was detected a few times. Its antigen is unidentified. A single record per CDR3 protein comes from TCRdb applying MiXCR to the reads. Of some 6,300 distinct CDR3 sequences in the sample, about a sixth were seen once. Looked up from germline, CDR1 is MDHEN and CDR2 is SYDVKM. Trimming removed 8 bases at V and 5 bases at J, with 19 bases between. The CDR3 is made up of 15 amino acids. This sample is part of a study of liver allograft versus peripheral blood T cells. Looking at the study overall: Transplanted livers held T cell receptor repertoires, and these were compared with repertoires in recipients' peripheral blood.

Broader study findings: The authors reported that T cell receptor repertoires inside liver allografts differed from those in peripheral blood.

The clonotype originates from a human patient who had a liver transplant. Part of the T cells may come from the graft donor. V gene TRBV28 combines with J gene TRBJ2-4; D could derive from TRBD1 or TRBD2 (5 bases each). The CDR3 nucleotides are TGTGCCAGCCATCAGGCCGGGACGGGTGAAAACATTCAGTACTTC. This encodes CASHQAGTGENIQYF. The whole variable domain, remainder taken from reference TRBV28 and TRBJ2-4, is DVKVTQSSRYLVKRTGEKVFLECVQDMDHENMFWYRQDPGLGLRLIYFSYDVKMKEKGDIPEGYSVSREKKERFSLILESASTNQTSMYLCASHQAGTGENIQYFGAGTRLSVL.